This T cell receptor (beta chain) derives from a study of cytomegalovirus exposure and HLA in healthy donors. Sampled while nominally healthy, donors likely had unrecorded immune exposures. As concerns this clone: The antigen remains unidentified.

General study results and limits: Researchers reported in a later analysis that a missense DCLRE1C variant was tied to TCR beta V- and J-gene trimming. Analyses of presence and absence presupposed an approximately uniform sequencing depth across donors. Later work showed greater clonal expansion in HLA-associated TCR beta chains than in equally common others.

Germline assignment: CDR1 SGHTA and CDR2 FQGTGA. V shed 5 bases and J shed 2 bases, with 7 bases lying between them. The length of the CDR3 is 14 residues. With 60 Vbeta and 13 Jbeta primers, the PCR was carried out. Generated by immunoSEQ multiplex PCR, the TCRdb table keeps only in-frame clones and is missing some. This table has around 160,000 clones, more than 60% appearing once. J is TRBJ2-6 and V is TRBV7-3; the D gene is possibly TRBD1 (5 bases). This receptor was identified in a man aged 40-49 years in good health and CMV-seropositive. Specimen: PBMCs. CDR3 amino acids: CASSPDTGANVLTF. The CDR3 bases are TGTGCCAGCAGCCCGGACACTGGGGCCAACGTCCTGACTTTC.